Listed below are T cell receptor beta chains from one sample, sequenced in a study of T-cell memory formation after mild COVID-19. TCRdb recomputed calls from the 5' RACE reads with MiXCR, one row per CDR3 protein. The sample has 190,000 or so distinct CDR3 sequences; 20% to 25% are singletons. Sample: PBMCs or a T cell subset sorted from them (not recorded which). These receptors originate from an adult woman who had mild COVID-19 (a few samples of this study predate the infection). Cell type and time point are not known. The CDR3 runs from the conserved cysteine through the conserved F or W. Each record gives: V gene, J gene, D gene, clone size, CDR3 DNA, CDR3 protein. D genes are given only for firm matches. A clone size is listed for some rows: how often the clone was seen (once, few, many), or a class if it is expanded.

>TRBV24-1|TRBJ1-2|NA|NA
TGTGCCACCAGTGATACACAGGGCAACTATGGCTACACCTTC
CATSDTQGNYGYTF
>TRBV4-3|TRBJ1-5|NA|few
TGCGCCAGCAGCCAGGTCTGGGGTAGCAATCAGCCCCAGCATTTT
CASSQVWGSNQPQHF
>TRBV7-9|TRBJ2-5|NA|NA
TGTGCCAGCAGCTTAGTGGACAACCAAGAGACCCAGTACTTC
CASSLVDNQETQYF
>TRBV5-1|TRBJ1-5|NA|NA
TGCGCCAGCAGCCGGGAGGGGCTTAGCAATCAGCCCCAGCATTTT
CASSREGLSNQPQHF
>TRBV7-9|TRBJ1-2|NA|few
TGTGCCAGCAGTTCGTCGGTAAACTATGGCTACACCTTC
CASSSSVNYGYTF
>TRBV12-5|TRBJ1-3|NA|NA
TGTGCTAGTGGTTTGGTTCTGGCATCCGGAAACACCATATATTTT
CASGLVLASGNTIYF
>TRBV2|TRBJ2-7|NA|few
TGTGCCAGCAGTGATTCAGACAGACCCTACGAGCAGTACTTC
CASSDSDRPYEQYF
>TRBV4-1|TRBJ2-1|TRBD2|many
TGCGCCAGCAGCCAAGAGGGCGGGGGGGCGAATGAGCAGTTCTTC
CASSQEGGGANEQFF
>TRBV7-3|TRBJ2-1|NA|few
TGTGCCAGTTCCCCGGCGGGACAGTTCAATGAGCAGTTCTTC
CASSPAGQFNEQFF
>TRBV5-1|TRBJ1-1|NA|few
TGCGCCAGCAGCTCGGAGGACCCGAGCACTGAAGCTTTCTTT
CASSSEDPSTEAFF
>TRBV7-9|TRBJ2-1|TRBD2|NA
TGTGCCAGCAGCTCACCGACTAGCGGGGTAGACAATGAGCAGTTCTTC
CASSSPTSGVDNEQFF